This T cell receptor (beta chain) is drawn from a study of technical replicates of blood from a few donors. Produced via immunoSEQ multiplex PCR; TCRdb's table is partial and in-frame only. The repertoire holds tens of thousands of clones, 88% seen once, with under 6% in the top ten. The CDR3 extends over 14 amino acids. Germline V gives CDR1 SEHNR, CDR2 FQNEAQ (reference sequence). V lost 8 bases and J lost 2, with 16 bases in between. This clonotype originated in a human donor in good health. Some clones in this sample may be carry-over from other donors' samples. The specimen was PBMCs. The chain combines TRBV7-9 with TRBJ2-7; possible D gene TRBD2, 5 bases. Here the CDR3 reads CASPHGETTYEQYF. The DNA of the CDR3 is TGTGCCAGCCCTCACGGGGAGACTACCTACGAGCAGTACTTC.